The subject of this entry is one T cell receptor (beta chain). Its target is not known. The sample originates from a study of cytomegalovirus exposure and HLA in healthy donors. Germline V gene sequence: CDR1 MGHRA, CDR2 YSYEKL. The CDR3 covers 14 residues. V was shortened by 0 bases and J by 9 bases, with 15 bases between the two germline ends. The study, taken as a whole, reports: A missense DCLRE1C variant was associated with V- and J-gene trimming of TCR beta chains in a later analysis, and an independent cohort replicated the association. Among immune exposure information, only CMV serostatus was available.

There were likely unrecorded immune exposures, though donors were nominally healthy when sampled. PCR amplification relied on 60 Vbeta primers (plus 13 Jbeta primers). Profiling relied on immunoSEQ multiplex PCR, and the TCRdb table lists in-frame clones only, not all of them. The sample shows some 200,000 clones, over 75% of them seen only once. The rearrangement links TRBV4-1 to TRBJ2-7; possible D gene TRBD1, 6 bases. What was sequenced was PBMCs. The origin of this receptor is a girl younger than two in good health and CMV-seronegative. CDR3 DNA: TGCGCCAGCAGCCAAGAGCTTACCGGGACAACGCAGTACTTC. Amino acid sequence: CASSQELTGTTQYF.